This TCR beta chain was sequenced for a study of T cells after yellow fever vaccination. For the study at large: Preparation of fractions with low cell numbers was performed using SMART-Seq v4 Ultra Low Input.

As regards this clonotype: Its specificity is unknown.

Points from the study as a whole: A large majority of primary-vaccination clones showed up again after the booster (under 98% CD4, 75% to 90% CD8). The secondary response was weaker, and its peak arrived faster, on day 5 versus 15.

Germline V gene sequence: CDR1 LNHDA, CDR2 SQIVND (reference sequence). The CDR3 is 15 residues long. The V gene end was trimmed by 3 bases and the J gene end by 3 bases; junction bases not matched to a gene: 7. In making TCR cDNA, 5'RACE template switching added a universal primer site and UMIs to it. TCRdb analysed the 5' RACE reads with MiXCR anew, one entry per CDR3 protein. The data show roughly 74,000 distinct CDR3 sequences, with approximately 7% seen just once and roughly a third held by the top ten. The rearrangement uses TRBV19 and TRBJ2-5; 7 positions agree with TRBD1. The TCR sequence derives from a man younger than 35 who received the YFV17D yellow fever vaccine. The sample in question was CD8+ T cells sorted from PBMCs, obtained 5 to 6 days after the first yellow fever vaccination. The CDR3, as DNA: TGTGCCAGTAGTATGGCTCCCGGGACAGAAGAGACCCAGTACTTC. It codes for CASSMAPGTEETQYF.